The TCR beta chain described here comes from a study of response to subunit inactivated influenza vaccine. On this clonotype itself: Its antigen remains unidentified.

Using its own MiXCR run on the RT-PCR reads, TCRdb lists one record per CDR3 protein. The table shows more than 550,000 distinct CDR3 sequences, with 10% to 15% occurring only once. This CDR3 comprises 16 residues. Between the trimmed V and J ends, which lost 6 bases and 6 bases, there was a span of 23 bases. Whole-study findings and limits: Each seasonal influenza vaccination recruits few new T cells, the authors suggested.

This receptor was obtained from a man between 45 and 60 years old who received an inactivated influenza vaccine. Sequenced here: PBMCs from blood, sampled on the day of vaccination. V and J are TRBV12-3 or TRBV12-4 and TRBJ1-2; perhaps TRBD1 as D (5 bases). This CDR3 reads CASSIPPRQGGDGYTF. The CDR3 DNA reads TGTGCCAGCAGCATCCCCCCACGGCAGGGTGGAGATGGCTACACCTTC.